This T cell receptor beta chain was documented in a study of T cells in Graves' hyperthyroidism and ophthalmopathy. After removal of 0 bases from V and 3 bases from J, the junction contained 8 bases not matched to a gene. CDR3 length: 15 residues. Germline-derived CDR1 and CDR2 are SQVTM and ANQGSEA. Study-wide findings and caveats: A 13 V-J signature model discriminated ophthalmopathy versus stable hyperthyroidism. Most clonotypes expanded in the thyroid (above 0.001) were also present in blood. Ophthalmopathy was predicted by the model a median of roughly 6.6 months ahead of onset.

Authors of the study amplified TCR beta CDR3 regions from RNA transcripts. HTBI primers were used for first-round RT-PCR of the TCR CDR3. TCRdb re-derived calls from the multiplex PCR reads in MiXCR, one entry per CDR3 protein. Among 600,000 to 750,000 distinct CDR3 sequences listed, around 16% were seen once. As regards this clonotype: Its cognate antigen is unknown.

Isolation of PBMCs was performed on 10 ml fresh peripheral blood. The sequence came from a man aged 45-65 years with Graves' hyperthyroidism. The chain carries TRBV29-1 and TRBJ2-7, with 7 bases that match TRBD1. Sample: blood. DNA for the CDR3: TGCAGCGTTGAAGAAGGAAGACAGGGCCTCTACGAGCAGTACTTC. Amino acids: CSVEEGRQGLYEQYF.